A single sample gave rise to the 27 T cell receptor beta chains below, sequenced in a study of blood T cell repertoires in COVID-19. Sequenced by immunoSEQ multiplex PCR; TCRdb stores in-frame clones only, minus some. This sample yields around 130,000 clones, of which about 84% are seen a single time; roughly 3.9% belongs to the top ten. The sequenced sample was peripheral blood. The receptors come from a man aged 55 to 69 with acute or convalescent COVID-19.

This clone was recorded only once. The J gene is TRBJ2-3, the V gene TRBV5-1; D possibly corresponds to TRBD2 (6 bases). Per the germline V gene, CDR1 is SGHRS and CDR2 is YFSETQ. V lost 3 bases and J 0 bases, leaving 8 bases between the germline ends. There are 14 residues in the CDR3. In DNA form, the CDR3 reads TGCGCCAGCAGCTCCGGGACTAGCACAGATACGCAGTATTTT. Its protein product is CASSSGTSTDTQYF.

In this sample, this clone turned up many times. The chain couples TRBV14 to TRBJ1-6; 7 bases are a match to TRBD1. V was pared by 1 base and J by 8 bases, with 11 bases of the junction left unmatched. Germline V lookup: CDR1 SGHDN, CDR2 FVKESK. CDR3 size: 17 residues. DNA for the CDR3: TGTGCCAGCAGCCAAGCGTCAAGGGGGCAGATTGATTCACCCCTCCACTTT. Its translation is CASSQASRGQIDSPLHF.

This clone occurred once. The CDR3 here is CASSRGLAGGTQYF. The CDR3 DNA follows: TGTGCCAGCAGTCGCGGACTAGCGGGAGGAACGCAGTACTTC. The rearrangement links TRBV2 to TRBJ2-7; TRBD2 aligns across 14 bases. Unmatched junction bases numbered 6, after V lost 5 bases and J lost 9 bases. Germline lookup yields CDR1 SNHLY and CDR2 FYNNEI. The CDR3 consists of 14 residues.

CDR3 sequence: CASSIEGQGYYTEAFF. The CDR3 bases are TGTGCCAGTAGTATAGAGGGACAGGGATATTACACTGAAGCTTTCTTT. This chain links TRBV19 with TRBJ1-1; 9 bases align to TRBD1. Germline-derived CDR1 and CDR2 are LNHDA and SQIVND (reference sequence). The V and J ends lost 0 bases and 3 bases, in that order; junction bases with no gene match: 5. The CDR3 is 16 amino acids.

The V gene is TRBV28, the J gene TRBJ1-2, with 7 bases lining up with TRBD1. The ends lost 8 bases at V and 7 bases at J; junction bases unmatched: 7. Germline CDR1 MDHEN, CDR2 SYDVKM. The CDR3 has 12 amino acids. The CDR3 sequence is CASLRQGFGYTF. The CDR3 DNA sequence: TGTGCCAGCCTGAGACAGGGTTTTGGCTACACCTTC.

The chain has TRBV30 and TRBJ2-1; 10 bases line up with TRBD1. Germline CDR1 reads GTSNPN; CDR2 reads SVGIG (reference sequence). Trimming took 2 bases from V and 7 from J; bases not matched to a gene: 11. The CDR3 loop spans 16 amino acids. CDR3 nucleotides: TGTGCCTGGAGTCCTTTTCGACAGGGGGCCCGAAATGAGCAGTTCTTC. Encoded protein: CAWSPFRQGARNEQFF.

This clone was counted a single time. CDR3 protein: CASSLPQGGTGELFF. DNA for the CDR3: TGTGCCAGCAGCCTTCCGCAGGGGGGCACCGGGGAGCTGTTTTTT. The chain has TRBV28 and TRBJ2-2, with D maybe TRBD1 (7 bases). V was clipped by 6 bases and J by 4 bases, with 15 bases between them. Germline V gene data show CDR1 as MDHEN and CDR2 as SYDVKM. This CDR3 contains 15 residues.

The rearrangement uses TRBV7-9 and TRBJ1-2, with TRBD1 matching over 10 bases. From germline, CDR1 is SEHNR and CDR2 FQNEAQ (reference sequence). The CDR3 covers 15 residues. With V trimmed by 6 bases and J by 5 bases, 9 bases remained unmatched. Here the CDR3 DNA reads TGTGCCAGCAGTCTTGTAGGACAGGGGGAATATGGCTACACCTTC. Its translation: CASSLVGQGEYGYTF.

CDR3 protein: CASSLSGGPSNTGELFF. Written as DNA, the CDR3 is TGTGCCAGCAGCTTATCTGGCGGCCCTTCGAACACCGGGGAGCTGTTTTTT. The chain employs TRBV7-6 and TRBJ2-2; D unclear. The germline V gene encodes CDR1 SGHVS and CDR2 FNYEAQ. V was cut by 2 bases and J by 0 bases, with 13 bases left in between. The CDR3 is 17 residues long.

The chain joins TRBV5-4 to TRBJ2-4; the D gene is possibly TRBD2 (6 bases). Germline V gene sequence: CDR1 SGHNT, CDR2 YYREEE (reference sequence). There are 14 residues in the CDR3. V lost 2 bases and J lost 9, with 15 bases in between. The CDR3 loop reads CASSLGGDMGIQYF. The CDR3, as DNA: TGTGCCAGCAGCTTAGGAGGGGATATGGGCATTCAGTACTTC.

J is TRBJ2-1 and V is TRBV24-1; possible D gene TRBD1, 6 bases. The V gene lost 5 bases and the J gene lost 8 bases, with 9 bases spanning the gap. This CDR3 is built from 12 residues. Germline CDR1 KGHDR, CDR2 SFDVKD. The CDR3 sequence: CATSARGDEQFF. The CDR3 DNA sequence: TGTGCCACCAGTGCCAGGGGAGATGAGCAGTTCTTC.

J is TRBJ2-1 and V is TRBV7-9, with a weak D call TRBD2 (6 bases). The CDR3 length is 14 residues. The germline V gene encodes CDR1 SEHNR and CDR2 FQNEAQ (reference sequence). Trimming removed 6 bases from V and 5 bases from J, with 14 bases in between. The CDR3 sequence: CASSGGRINNEQFF. CDR3 bases: TGTGCCAGCAGTGGGGGGAGGATCAACAATGAGCAGTTCTTC.

This clone was seen once. V is TRBV6-2 or TRBV6-3 and J is TRBJ2-7; D is unclear. CDR3 length: 12 amino acids. V shed 2 bases and J shed 3 bases, with 5 bases lying between them. CDR1 and CDR2 (germline): MNHEY, SVGEGT. CDR3 residues: CASSYILYEQYF. CDR3 bases: TGTGCCAGCAGTTACATCCTCTACGAGCAGTACTTC.

This sequence joins TRBV3-1 (or the pseudogene TRBV3-2) and TRBJ2-3; D gene uncertain. The V gene's germline CDR1 is LGHDT and CDR2 YNNKEL (reference sequence). V was trimmed by 0 bases and J by 11 bases, leaving 12 bases between them. CDR3 length equals 13 residues. CDR3 amino acids: CASSQEVLGKQYF. The CDR3 DNA reads as TGTGCCAGCAGCCAAGAGGTCCTGGGCAAGCAGTATTTT.

The rearrangement joins TRBV30 to TRBJ1-2; no clear D. Germline V gene data show CDR1 as GTSNPN and CDR2 as SVGIG (reference sequence). The ends were cut back, 3 bases at V and 4 bases at J, with 12 bases in the middle. The CDR3 totals 13 residues. DNA of the CDR3: TGTGCCTGGAGGTTAACAGCTACCTATGGCTACACCTTC. It is translated as CAWRLTATYGYTF.

The chain recombines TRBV6-5 with TRBJ1-6; D remains ambiguous. V lost 2 bases and J lost 10, with 12 bases in between. Germline V gene data show CDR1 as MNHEY and CDR2 as SVGAGI. This CDR3 comprises 14 residues. The CDR3 sequence is CASSYDSIRSPLHF. The CDR3 bases are TGTGCCAGCAGTTACGACTCGATCCGCTCACCCCTCCACTTT.

The rearrangement links TRBV28 to TRBJ2-1; 10 bases map to TRBD1. The CDR3 spans 16 residues. V trimming: 7 bases; J trimming: 8 bases; junction bases outside the gene matches: 14. Germline CDR1 reads MDHEN; CDR2 reads SYDVKM. The CDR3 protein is CASISLGTGDLDEQFF. The CDR3 nucleotides read TGTGCCAGCATCTCATTGGGGACAGGGGACCTGGATGAGCAGTTCTTC.

The genes are TRBV28 and TRBJ1-6; unclear D gene. The germline V gene encodes CDR1 MDHEN and CDR2 SYDVKM. CDR3 length: 11 amino acids. Trimming removed 9 bases at V and 10 bases at J, with 10 bases between. This CDR3 is CASGTWSPLHF. DNA for the CDR3: TGTGCCAGTGGTACATGGTCACCCCTCCACTTT.

The chain combines TRBV28 with TRBJ2-1; D is possibly TRBD1 (6 bases). The germline V gene encodes CDR1 MDHEN and CDR2 SYDVKM. V was trimmed by 6 bases and J by 0 bases, leaving 15 bases between them. The CDR3 runs to 16 residues. CDR3 sequence: CASRLKTGISYNEQFF. CDR3 nucleotide sequence: TGTGCCAGCAGACTAAAAACAGGGATCTCCTACAATGAGCAGTTCTTC.

V usage is TRBV18 and J usage is TRBJ2-2, with D tentatively TRBD2 (6 bases). CDR1 is KGHSH, CDR2 LQKENI, per germline. Trimming pared 5 bases from V and 0 bases from J, leaving 13 bases between. The CDR3 runs 16 residues. The CDR3 region has the DNA TGTGCCAGCTCAACGAGGCGGGGATCGAACACCGGGGAGCTGTTTTTT. It translates to CASSTRRGSNTGELFF.

This chain connects TRBV6-5 to TRBJ2-2, with 7 bases aligning to TRBD1. Germline CDR1 is MNHEY and CDR2 is SVGAGI. The CDR3 extends over 15 amino acids. V shed 10 bases and J 1 base; nucleotides not matched to a gene: 9. CDR3 loop: CATRGTDLNTGELFF. For the CDR3, the DNA is TGTGCCACCAGGGGGACAGACTTGAACACCGGGGAGCTGTTTTTT.

The sample holds a few counts of this clone. CDR3 bases: TGTGCCAGCAGTTTAAATAGAGGGGCTAGCGGGAGGAGCGGGGAGCTGTTTTTT. It translates to CASSLNRGASGRSGELFF. The rearrangement uses TRBV28 and TRBJ2-2; 11 bases line up with TRBD2. V shed 2 bases, J shed 7 bases, and the junction held 12 bases outside the gene matches. CDR1 MDHEN and CDR2 SYDVKM come from the germline V gene. This CDR3 comprises 18 residues.

The gene calls are TRBV28 and TRBJ2-3, with 7 bases that match TRBD1. Trimming took 3 bases from V and 5 from J; bases not matched to a gene: 8. Germline values: CDR1 MDHEN, CDR2 SYDVKM. The CDR3 sequence is 15 residues long. As DNA, the CDR3 is TGTGCCAGCAGTTTGTCAGGGGGAATGCAAGATACGCAGTATTTT. Translation gives CASSLSGGMQDTQYF.

The J gene is TRBJ1-5, the V gene TRBV27, with D perhaps TRBD1 (5 bases). V lost 0 bases and J lost 2, with 14 bases in between. The CDR3 extends over 17 amino acids. Per the germline V gene, CDR1 is MNHEY and CDR2 is SMNVEV (reference sequence). The CDR3 DNA follows: TGTGCCAGCAGTTTATCGTGGGGCAGGGCGGGCAATCAGCCCCAGCATTTT. This sequence encodes CASSLSWGRAGNQPQHF.

This chain joins TRBV3-1 (or the pseudogene TRBV3-2) and TRBJ1-1; TRBD1 matches 7 bases. Germline CDR1 reads LGHDT; CDR2 reads YNNKEL (reference sequence). This CDR3 has 14 amino acids. The V gene end was trimmed by 4 bases and the J gene end by 7 bases; junction bases not matched to a gene: 9. In DNA, the CDR3 is TGTGCCAGCAGCCCCGGGACAGTCCCCGTTGAAGCTTTCTTT. It codes for CASSPGTVPVEAFF.

The chain uses TRBV6-2 or TRBV6-3 and TRBJ2-6; a possible D gene is TRBD1 (6 bases). The CDR3 contains 18 residues. Germline CDR1 reads MNHEY; CDR2 reads SVGEGT. V was shortened by 5 bases and J by 0 bases, with 17 bases between the two germline ends. The CDR3 region is CASSPLGTMFSGANVLTF. The CDR3 nucleotides read TGTGCCAGCAGTCCCCTCGGGACAATGTTCTCTGGGGCCAACGTCCTGACTTTC.

This clone has more than one count but fewer than ten. The rearrangement joins TRBV28 to TRBJ2-5, with TRBD1 matching 7 bases. CDR1 and CDR2 from the germline V gene are MDHEN and SYDVKM. The ends lost 4 bases at V and 1 base at J; junction bases unmatched: 3. The CDR3 totals 14 residues. The CDR3: CASSSGQFQETQYF. The CDR3 bases are TGTGCCAGCAGTTCGGGACAGTTCCAAGAGACCCAGTACTTC.